This TCR beta chain was obtained from a study of OX40 agonist ivuxolimab in advanced cancers. In the study overall: Earlier anti-PD-1, anti-PD-L1 or anti-CTLA-4 therapy was permitted; 35% to 50% had received some.

Trimming removed 2 bases at V and 7 bases at J, with 14 bases between. This CDR3 has 13 residues. Germline V gene lookup returns CDR1 GTSNPN and CDR2 SVGIG (reference sequence). Assay: immunoSEQ multiplex PCR; the TCRdb copy retains only in-frame clones and omits some. The table lists roughly 48,000 clones, 83% of them singletons. This TCR came from an adult with an advanced solid tumor such as melanoma, head and neck, liver or kidney cancer. The specimen was CD4+ or CD8+ T cells sorted from blood, collected in a trial of the OX40 agonist ivuxolimab. V and J are TRBV30 and TRBJ2-5, with D possibly being TRBD2 (5 bases). The CDR3 DNA is TGTGCCTGGAGTACCGGGATGGGGTGGACCCAGTACTTC. The encoded protein is CAWSTGMGWTQYF.